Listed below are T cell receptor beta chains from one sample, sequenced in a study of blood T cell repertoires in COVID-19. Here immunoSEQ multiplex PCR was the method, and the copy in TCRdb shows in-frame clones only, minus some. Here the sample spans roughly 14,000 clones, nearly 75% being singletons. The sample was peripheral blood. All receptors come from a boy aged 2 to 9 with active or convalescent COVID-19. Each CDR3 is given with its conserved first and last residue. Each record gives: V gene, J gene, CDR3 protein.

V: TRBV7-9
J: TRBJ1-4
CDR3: CASSLKGQGEKLFF

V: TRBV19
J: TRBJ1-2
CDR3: CAASTGKIRGYTF

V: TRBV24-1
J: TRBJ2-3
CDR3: CATSDSLGGGLTQYF

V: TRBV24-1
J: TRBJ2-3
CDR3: CATSAAERGGLTDTQYF

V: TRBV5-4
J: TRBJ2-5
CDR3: CASSRGLARETQYF

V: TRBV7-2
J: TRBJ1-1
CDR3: CASSLRGQGRNTEAFF

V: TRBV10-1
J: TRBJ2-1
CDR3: CASSAGNLYNEQFF

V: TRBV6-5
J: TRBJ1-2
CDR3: CASSRQGRGGYTF

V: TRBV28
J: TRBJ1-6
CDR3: CASSFSPASPLHF

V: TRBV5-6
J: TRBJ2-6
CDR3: CASSLVGDRFLSGANVLTF

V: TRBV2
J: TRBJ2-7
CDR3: CASTKGLSYEQYF

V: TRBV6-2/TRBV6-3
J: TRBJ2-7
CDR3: CASSYAGNTPYEQYF

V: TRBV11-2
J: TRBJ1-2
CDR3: CASSLNRGLDGYTF

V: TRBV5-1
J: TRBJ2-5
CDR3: CASSLAQGKETQYF

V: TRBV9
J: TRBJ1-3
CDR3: CASSAETGSGNTIYF

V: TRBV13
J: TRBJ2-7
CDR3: CASSLGQGTHEQYF

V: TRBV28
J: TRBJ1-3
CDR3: CASSLPGAGNTIYF

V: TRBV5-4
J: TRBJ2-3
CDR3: CASSIGQGARQDTQYF

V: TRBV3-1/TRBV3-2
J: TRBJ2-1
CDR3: CARGGLGTDRSYNEQFF

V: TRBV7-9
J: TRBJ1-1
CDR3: CASSSTLGRFTEAFF

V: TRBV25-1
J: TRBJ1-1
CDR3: CASSDREGIGNTEAFF

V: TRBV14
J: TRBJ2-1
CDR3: CASSQSGTSGEQFF

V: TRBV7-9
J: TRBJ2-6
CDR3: CASSLGLDSSGANVLTF

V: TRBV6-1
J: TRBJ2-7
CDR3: CASSEGAGVRSYEQYF

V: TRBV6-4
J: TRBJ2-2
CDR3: CASSGTNTGELFF

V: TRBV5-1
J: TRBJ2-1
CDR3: CASSVLGQSDNEQFF

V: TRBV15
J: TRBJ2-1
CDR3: CATSRVQASPYNEQFF

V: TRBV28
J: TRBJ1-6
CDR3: CASSPGTGGPNSPLHF

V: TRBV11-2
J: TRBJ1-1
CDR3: CASSLEGQVRGQAFF